This T cell receptor beta chain was captured in a study of CD8 T cells in Susac syndrome. Sequencing of TCR beta covered CD8+ and CD4+ T cells obtained from blood. The TEMRA cells underwent FACS enrichment, while the CD8+ and CD4+ T cells underwent negative isolation. About 0.5 to 1 ug RNA was reverse transcribed with random hexamers. Amplification of TCR beta CDR3 used immunoSEQ multiplex PCR across 54 Vbeta and 13 Jbeta. TCRdb reprocessed the immunoSEQ multiplex PCR reads with MiXCR, giving one entry per CDR3 protein. Of 80,000 to 90,000 distinct CDR3 sequences listed, roughly 91% are singletons. Study-level findings and limits: The authors acknowledged that their TCR sequencing and HLA analysis involved a relatively small number of individuals.

The CDR3 is made up of 16 amino acids. Looked up from germline, CDR1 is MDHEN and CDR2 is SYDVKM. Trimming took 7 bases from V and 2 from J; bases not matched to a gene: 7. About this clonotype: What it binds is not known.

The sequenced sample consisted of CD8+ T cells from PBMCs. The gene calls are TRBV28 and TRBJ2-5; 13 bases map to TRBD2. This sequence was found in a human donor in good health. Written as DNA, the CDR3 is TGTGCCAGCACGGGTGGGACTAGCGGGGCGCAAGAGACCCAGTACTTC. As protein: CASTGGTSGAQETQYF.